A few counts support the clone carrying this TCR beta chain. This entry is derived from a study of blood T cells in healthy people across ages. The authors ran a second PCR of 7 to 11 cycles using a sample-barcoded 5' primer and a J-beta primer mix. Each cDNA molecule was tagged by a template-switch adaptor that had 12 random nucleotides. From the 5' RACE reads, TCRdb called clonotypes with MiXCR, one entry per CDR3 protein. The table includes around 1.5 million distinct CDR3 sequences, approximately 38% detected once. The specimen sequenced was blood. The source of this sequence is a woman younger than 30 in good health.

The CDR3, as DNA: TGTGCCAGCAGCTTATCGCGGGTTAAAGTGCACGAGCAGTACTTC. This translates into CASSLSRVKVHEQYF. The V gene is TRBV7-8, the J gene TRBJ2-7, with a tentative D call TRBD2 (5 bases). The V gene's germline CDR1 is SGHVS and CDR2 FQNEAQ. V dropped 2 bases and J dropped 5 bases, with 16 bases sitting between them. CDR3 length: 15 residues.